These T cell receptor beta chains were read from a single sample in a study of T-cell memory formation after mild COVID-19. MiXCR, applied by TCRdb to the 5' RACE reads, yields one record per CDR3 protein. Of tens of thousands of distinct CDR3 sequences listed, roughly 16% are singletons. The specimen sequenced was PBMCs or a T cell subset sorted from them (not recorded which). The receptors were gathered from a man between 18 and 29 years old who had mild COVID-19 (a few samples of this study predate the infection). Cell type and time point are not known. Both conserved end residues are part of each CDR3. Fields, in order: clone size, J gene, V gene, D gene, CDR3 DNA, CDR3 protein. D genes are given only for firm matches. For some rows the clone size is stated as once, few or many, or as a class when expanded; others skip it.

>NA|TRBJ2-7|TRBV10-3|NA
TGTGCCATCGGCCCCCGGGGAGCGGGTCACGAGCAGTACTTC
CAIGPRGAGHEQYF
>NA|TRBJ2-3|TRBV7-2|TRBD1
TGTGCCAGCAGCGTTACAGGGGGATTCTTGGATACGCAGTATTTT
CASSVTGGFLDTQYF
>few|TRBJ2-5|TRBV27|TRBD1
TGTGCCAGCAGTATCCGACAGGGTCAAGAGACCCAGTACTTC
CASSIRQGQETQYF
>few|TRBJ2-7|TRBV7-2|NA
TGTGCCAGCAGCTTAGTCTCAGTTGCCTACGAGCAGTACTTC
CASSLVSVAYEQYF
>NA|TRBJ1-4|TRBV14|TRBD1
TGTGCCAGCAGCCAAGAGGAGGACAGGGGTAGTGAAAAACTGTTTTTT
CASSQEEDRGSEKLFF
>NA|TRBJ1-5|TRBV27|NA
TGTGCCAGCAGTGACAGTGCTAATCAGCCCCAGCATTTT
CASSDSANQPQHF
>NA|TRBJ2-1|TRBV15|NA
TGTGCCACCAGCAGTACCCTCCGGGACCTACTATACAATGAGCAGTTCTTC
CATSSTLRDLLYNEQFF
>many|TRBJ2-7|TRBV12-3/TRBV12-4|TRBD2
TGTGCCAGCCGGGGGGGAAGAGGCGGCGAGCAGTACTTC
CASRGGRGGEQYF
>few|TRBJ2-1|TRBV4-3|NA
TGCGCCAGCAGCCAAGAATGGGGCGGGTTCAACGGCAATGAGCAGTTCTTC
CASSQEWGGFNGNEQFF
>many|TRBJ2-1|TRBV4-3|TRBD1
TGCGCCAGCAGCCGAATGACAGGGGGCGCGTACAATGAGCAGTTCTTC
CASSRMTGGAYNEQFF
>few|TRBJ2-1|TRBV7-6|NA
TGTGCCAGCAGCCGACAGGTTTTCTCCTACAATGAGCAGTTCTTC
CASSRQVFSYNEQFF
>few|TRBJ2-7|TRBV2|TRBD1
TGTGCCAGCAGTGAAAGGCAGGGGGCTTGGTACGAGCAGTACTTC
CASSERQGAWYEQYF
>few|TRBJ2-3|TRBV7-9|NA
TGTGCCAGCAGCTCCCGCGGAGATACGCAGTATTTT
CASSSRGDTQYF
>NA|TRBJ2-2|TRBV6-6|NA
TGTGCCAGCAGCCCAGCCGGGACTGGCACCGGGGAGCTGTTTTTT
CASSPAGTGTGELFF
>NA|TRBJ2-6|TRBV6-5|NA
TGTGCCAGCAGTTACTCTAGGGGGGCCAACGTCCTGACTTTC
CASSYSRGANVLTF
>NA|TRBJ2-5|TRBV4-1|TRBD1
TGCGCCAGCAGCCAATCAGGGACAGGGGAAGAGACCCAGTACTTC
CASSQSGTGEETQYF
>NA|TRBJ2-2|TRBV9|NA
TGTGCCAGCAGCGCGGGACACTCGAACACCGGGGAGCTGTTTTTT
CASSAGHSNTGELFF
>NA|TRBJ2-1|TRBV4-1|NA
TGCGCCAGCAGGCTCACCCCCCATGAGCGGTTCTTC
CASRLTPHERFF
>many|TRBJ2-3|TRBV29-1|NA
TGCAGCGTTGATTTGAAGGAGAACACAGATACGCAGTATTTT
CSVDLKENTDTQYF
>NA|TRBJ1-1|TRBV27|NA
TGTTCCAGCAGTTTATCAAGAACGGGATCCACTGAAGCTTTCTTT
CSSSLSRTGSTEAFF
>NA|TRBJ2-2|TRBV28|TRBD1
TGTGCCAGCAGTTTAACAGGGGTCGGGGAGCTGTTTTTT
CASSLTGVGELFF
>few|TRBJ2-1|TRBV7-2|TRBD2
TGTGCCAGCAGCCAGAGCGGGGGGTCCTACAATGAGCAGTTCTTC
CASSQSGGSYNEQFF
>NA|TRBJ2-5|TRBV25-1|NA
TGTGCCAGCAGAAGCGGCCAAGAGACCCAGTACTTC
CASRSGQETQYF
>NA|TRBJ2-7|TRBV2|TRBD2
TGTGCCAGCAGTGACCAACCGGGACTAGCGGGTTACGAGCAGTACTTC
CASSDQPGLAGYEQYF
>NA|TRBJ2-2|TRBV29-1|NA
TGCAGCGTTGAAGACCCACTAGCAGGCGGGGAGCTGTTTTTT
CSVEDPLAGGELFF
>NA|TRBJ2-7|TRBV5-6|NA
TGTGCCAGCGGCCCTCGAAGGAGCGAGCAGTACTTC
CASGPRRSEQYF
>NA|TRBJ1-1|TRBV5-1|NA
TGCGCCAGCAGCTACGGACCCCCGAGCACTGAAGCTTTCTTT
CASSYGPPSTEAFF
>NA|TRBJ1-2|TRBV6-6|NA
TGTGCCAGCACCAAGGGGATGGGGTTATATGGCTACACCTTC
CASTKGMGLYGYTF
>NA|TRBJ1-1|TRBV20-1|NA
TGCAGTGCTAGAGAGGGGCCATGGTGGGGCACTGAAGCTTTCTTT
CSAREGPWWGTEAFF
>NA|TRBJ1-1|TRBV9|NA
TGTGCCAGCAGCGTAGGTTCGAACACTGAAGCTTTCTTT
CASSVGSNTEAFF
>NA|TRBJ2-3|TRBV20-1|TRBD2
TGCAGTGCTAGATGGATACTAGCGGGGAACACAGATACGCAGTATTTT
CSARWILAGNTDTQYF
>NA|TRBJ1-1|TRBV5-1|TRBD1
TGCGCCAGCAGCACAGGACAGGGGGGGTGGACTGAAGCTTTCTTT
CASSTGQGGWTEAFF
>NA|TRBJ1-3|TRBV11-2|NA
TGTGCCAGCAGCTTAGATCGCGGGACTGGAAACACCATATATTTT
CASSLDRGTGNTIYF
>NA|TRBJ1-1|TRBV19|NA
TGTGCCAGTACGAGCATCTCCGCGAACACTGAAGCTTTCTTT
CASTSISANTEAFF
>few|TRBJ2-7|TRBV5-1|NA
TGCGCCAGCAGCTTTAATAGCGGTTCCTACGAGCAGTACTTC
CASSFNSGSYEQYF
>few|TRBJ2-7|TRBV20-1|TRBD1
TGCAGTGCTAGGTGGACAGGGACCTACGAGCAGTACTTC
CSARWTGTYEQYF
>NA|TRBJ1-1|TRBV29-1|TRBD1
TGCAGCGTTGCGGACAGGGGGAACACTGAAGCTTTCTTT
CSVADRGNTEAFF
>NA|TRBJ2-2|TRBV6-2/TRBV6-3|NA
TGTGCCAGCAGTTACTCGGCCGACAGTACCGGGGAGCTGTTTTTT
CASSYSADSTGELFF
>NA|TRBJ2-7|TRBV12-3/TRBV12-4|NA
TGTGCCAGCAGTGAGCGATTAGGACGAAACTACGAGCAGTACTTC
CASSERLGRNYEQYF
>few|TRBJ1-1|TRBV4-1|TRBD1
TGCGCCAGCAGCCAAGTATGGGACAGGGGAGACTTGAACACTGAAGCTTTCTTT
CASSQVWDRGDLNTEAFF
>NA|TRBJ2-5|TRBV4-1|TRBD2
TGCGCCAGCAGCCAAGATCCGGGAGGAGAGACCCAGTACTTC
CASSQDPGGETQYF
>NA|TRBJ1-2|TRBV4-2|NA
TGTGCCAGCAGCCCCCCGGCAAGGGCCGCCTATGGCTACACCTTC
CASSPPARAAYGYTF
>many|TRBJ2-3|TRBV4-3|NA
TGCGCCAGCAGCCAAGGTTCTGCGGGGGCTTACACAGATACGCAGTATTTT
CASSQGSAGAYTDTQYF
>few|TRBJ2-5|TRBV7-6|TRBD2
TGTGCCAGCAGCCCAGTGATAGGACTAGCGGCACAAGAGACCCAGTACTTC
CASSPVIGLAAQETQYF
>NA|TRBJ2-1|TRBV11-2|TRBD1
TGTGCCAGCAGCTCCGCGGGACAGGGGGCCTATGAGCAGTTCTTC
CASSSAGQGAYEQFF
>NA|TRBJ2-1|TRBV6-2/TRBV6-3|TRBD2
TGTGCCAGCAGTTACTCGACGGGGGGTGAGCAGTTCTTC
CASSYSTGGEQFF
>NA|TRBJ1-2|TRBV27|NA
TGTGCCAGCAGCTACAAGTCCGGGAGGTATGGCTACACCTTC
CASSYKSGRYGYTF
>few|TRBJ1-2|TRBV4-3|NA
TGCGCCAGCAGCCCGTGGGGCAGAGCTAACTATGGCTACACCTTC
CASSPWGRANYGYTF
>NA|TRBJ2-6|TRBV4-1|NA
TGCGCCAGCAGCCAAGGCGGACACTCGAGGGCCAACGTCCTGACTTTC
CASSQGGHSRANVLTF
>NA|TRBJ1-1|TRBV18|NA
TGTGCCAGCTCACCGTCACAGATGAACACTGAAGCTTTCTTT
CASSPSQMNTEAFF
>few|TRBJ1-2|TRBV5-6|NA
TGTGCCAGCAGCTTGGAAGGGTTGTCGCCCTATGGCTACACCTTC
CASSLEGLSPYGYTF
>NA|TRBJ2-1|TRBV29-1|TRBD1
TGCAGCGTTGAAGATCACGGGACAGGCTACAATGAGCAGTTCTTC
CSVEDHGTGYNEQFF
>NA|TRBJ1-4|TRBV7-9|NA
TGTGCCAGCAGCCAGGGTGGGAATGAAAAACTGTTTTTT
CASSQGGNEKLFF
>NA|TRBJ2-1|TRBV7-2|TRBD1
TGTGCCAGCAGCCATACAGGGGTTGAGCAGTTCTTC
CASSHTGVEQFF